The sequence of this T cell receptor (beta chain) was determined in a study of T cell responses to AZD1222 COVID-19 vaccine. The study, taken as a whole, reports: Close to half of all spike-specific TCRs reportedly target regions of the variants that are unmutated. Clonal diversity was possibly underestimated, and the donors were mostly white British, with more females.

The table came from immunoSEQ multiplex PCR; TCRdb's copy has only in-frame clones and leaves some out. This table holds about 180,000 clones, about 91% found once. The analysis combined second doses at about 4 or about 12 weeks. The germline V gene encodes CDR1 LNHDA and CDR2 SQIVND (reference sequence). The CDR3 totals 17 residues. V lost 7 bases to trimming and J lost 4 bases, with 25 bases between them. A note on this clone: The antigen remains unidentified.

V and J are TRBV19 and TRBJ1-2, with TRBD1 as a possible D gene (6 bases). The starting material was peripheral blood, obtained 28 days after the second AZD1222 dose. This TCR came from an adult who received the AZD1222 COVID-19 vaccine. As DNA, the CDR3 is TGTGCCAGTACTTCTCCGGGATTGGGGGGGCTCGGCTATGGCTACACCTTC. It is translated as CASTSPGLGGLGYGYTF.